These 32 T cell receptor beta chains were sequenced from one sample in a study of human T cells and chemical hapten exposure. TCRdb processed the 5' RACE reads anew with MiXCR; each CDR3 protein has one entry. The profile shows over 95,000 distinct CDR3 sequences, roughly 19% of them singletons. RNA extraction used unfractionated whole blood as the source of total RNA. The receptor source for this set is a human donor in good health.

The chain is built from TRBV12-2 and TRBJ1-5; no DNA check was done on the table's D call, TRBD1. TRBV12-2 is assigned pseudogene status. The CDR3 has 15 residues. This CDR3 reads CASRALAGVGQPQHF. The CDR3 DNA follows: TGTGCAAGTCGCGCCTTGGCAGGGGTTGGTCAGCCCCAGCATTTT.

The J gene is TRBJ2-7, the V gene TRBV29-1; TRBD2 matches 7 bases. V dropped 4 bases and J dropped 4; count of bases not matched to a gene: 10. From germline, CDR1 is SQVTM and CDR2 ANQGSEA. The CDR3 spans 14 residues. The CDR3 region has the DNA TGCAGCGTTGTCCGGGAGGCCGCTTCTTACGAGCAGTACTTC. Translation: CSVVREAASYEQYF.

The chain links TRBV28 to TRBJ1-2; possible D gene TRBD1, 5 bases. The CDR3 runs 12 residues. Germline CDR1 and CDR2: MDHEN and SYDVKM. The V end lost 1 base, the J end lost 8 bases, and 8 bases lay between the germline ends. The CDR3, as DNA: TGTGCCAGCAGTTTATTGCCAGGGGGCTACACCTTC. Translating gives CASSLLPGGYTF.

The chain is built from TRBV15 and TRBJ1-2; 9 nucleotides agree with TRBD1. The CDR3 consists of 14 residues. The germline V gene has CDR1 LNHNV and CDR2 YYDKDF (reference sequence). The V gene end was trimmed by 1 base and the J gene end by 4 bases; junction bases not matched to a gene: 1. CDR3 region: CATSRATGGYGYTF. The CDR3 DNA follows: TGTGCCACCAGCAGAGCGACAGGGGGCTATGGCTACACCTTC.

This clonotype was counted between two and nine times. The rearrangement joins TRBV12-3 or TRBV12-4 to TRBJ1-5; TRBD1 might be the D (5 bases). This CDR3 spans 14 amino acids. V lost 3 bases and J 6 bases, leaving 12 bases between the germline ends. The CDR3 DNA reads TGTGCCAGCAGTTTCCGGGACGGAGGTCAGCCCCAGCATTTT. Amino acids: CASSFRDGGQPQHF.

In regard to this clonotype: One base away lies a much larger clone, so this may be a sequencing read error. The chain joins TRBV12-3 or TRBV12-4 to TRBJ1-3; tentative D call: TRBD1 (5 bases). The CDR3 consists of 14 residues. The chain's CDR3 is CAVTGASSGNTMYF. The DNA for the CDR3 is TGTGCCGTCACAGGTGCAAGCTCTGGAAACACCATGTATTTT.

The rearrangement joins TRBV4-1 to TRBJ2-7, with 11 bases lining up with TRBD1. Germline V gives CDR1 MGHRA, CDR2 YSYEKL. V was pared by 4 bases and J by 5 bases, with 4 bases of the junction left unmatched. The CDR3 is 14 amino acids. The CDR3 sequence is CASSPGQGVDEQYF. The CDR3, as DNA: TGCGCCAGCAGCCCGGGACAGGGGGTTGACGAGCAGTACTTC.

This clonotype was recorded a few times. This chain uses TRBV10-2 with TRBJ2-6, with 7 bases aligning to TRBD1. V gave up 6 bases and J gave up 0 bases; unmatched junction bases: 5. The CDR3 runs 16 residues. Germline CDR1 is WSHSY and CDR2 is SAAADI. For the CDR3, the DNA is TGCGCCAGCAGACAGGGGCGTAGCTCTGGGGCCAACGTCCTGACTTTC. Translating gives CASRQGRSSGANVLTF.

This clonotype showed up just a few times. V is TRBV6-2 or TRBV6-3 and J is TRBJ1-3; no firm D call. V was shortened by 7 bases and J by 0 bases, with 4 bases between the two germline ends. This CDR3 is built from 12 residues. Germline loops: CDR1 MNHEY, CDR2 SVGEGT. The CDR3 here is CASTHSGNTIYF. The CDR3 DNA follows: TGTGCCAGCACGCACTCTGGAAACACCATATATTTT.

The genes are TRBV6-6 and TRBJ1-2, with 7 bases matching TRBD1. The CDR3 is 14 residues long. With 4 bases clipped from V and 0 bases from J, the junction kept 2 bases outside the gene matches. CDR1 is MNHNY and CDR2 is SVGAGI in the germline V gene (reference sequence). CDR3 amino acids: CASSWDRTNYGYTF. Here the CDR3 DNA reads TGTGCCAGCAGTTGGGACAGAACTAACTATGGCTACACCTTC.

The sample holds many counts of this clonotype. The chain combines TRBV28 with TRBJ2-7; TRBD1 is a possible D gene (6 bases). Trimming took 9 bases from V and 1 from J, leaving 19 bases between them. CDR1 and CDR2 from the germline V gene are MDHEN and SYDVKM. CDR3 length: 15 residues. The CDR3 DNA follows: TGTGCCAGTCTACCCCGGACAGATGCTTCCTACGAGCAGTACTTC. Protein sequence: CASLPRTDASYEQYF.

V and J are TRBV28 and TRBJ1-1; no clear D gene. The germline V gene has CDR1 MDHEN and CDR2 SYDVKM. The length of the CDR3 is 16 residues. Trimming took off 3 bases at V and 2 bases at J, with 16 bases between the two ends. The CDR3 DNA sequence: TGTGCCAGCAGTTTCGGAGGGATGAGCCCTAACACTGAAGCTTTCTTT. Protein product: CASSFGGMSPNTEAFF.

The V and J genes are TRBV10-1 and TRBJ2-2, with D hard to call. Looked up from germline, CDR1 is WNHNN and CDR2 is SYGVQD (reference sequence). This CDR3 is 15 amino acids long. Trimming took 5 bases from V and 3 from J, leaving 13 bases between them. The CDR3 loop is CASSPLGPDTGELFF. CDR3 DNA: TGCGCCAGCAGTCCCCTCGGCCCCGACACCGGGGAGCTGTTTTTT.

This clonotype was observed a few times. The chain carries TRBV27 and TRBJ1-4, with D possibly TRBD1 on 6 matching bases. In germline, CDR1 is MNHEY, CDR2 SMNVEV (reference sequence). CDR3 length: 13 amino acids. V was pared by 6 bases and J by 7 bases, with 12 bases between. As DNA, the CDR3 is TGTGCCAGCAGCATCGACAGGTTTGAAAAACTGTTTTTT. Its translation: CASSIDRFEKLFF.

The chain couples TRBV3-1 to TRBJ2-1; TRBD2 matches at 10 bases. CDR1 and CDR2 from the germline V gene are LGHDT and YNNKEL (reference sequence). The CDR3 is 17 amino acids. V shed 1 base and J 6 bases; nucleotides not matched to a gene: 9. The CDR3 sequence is CASSQGGLAGAFNEQFF. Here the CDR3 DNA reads TGTGCCAGCAGCCAAGGCGGTCTAGCGGGAGCTTTCAATGAGCAGTTCTTC.

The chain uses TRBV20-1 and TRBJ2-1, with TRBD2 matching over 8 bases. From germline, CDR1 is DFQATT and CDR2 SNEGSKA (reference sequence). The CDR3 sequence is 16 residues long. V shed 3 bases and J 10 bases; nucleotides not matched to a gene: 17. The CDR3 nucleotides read TGCAGTGCTAGCCCCCCCGGGACTAGGATGGTAGGCGAGCAGTTCTTC. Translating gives CSASPPGTRMVGEQFF.

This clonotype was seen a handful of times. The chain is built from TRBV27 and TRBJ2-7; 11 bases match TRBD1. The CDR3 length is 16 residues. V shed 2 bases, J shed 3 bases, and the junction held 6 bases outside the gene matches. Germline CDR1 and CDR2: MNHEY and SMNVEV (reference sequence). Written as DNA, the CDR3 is TGTGCCAGCAGTTTAGTTGCCGGGACAGGGGGCTACGAGCAGTACTTC. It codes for CASSLVAGTGGYEQYF.

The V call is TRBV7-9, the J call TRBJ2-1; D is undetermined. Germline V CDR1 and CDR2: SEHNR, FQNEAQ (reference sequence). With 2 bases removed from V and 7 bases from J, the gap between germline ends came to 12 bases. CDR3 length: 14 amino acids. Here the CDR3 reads CASSLSGNGNEQFF. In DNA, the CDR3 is TGTGCCAGCAGCTTAAGTGGGAATGGGAATGAGCAGTTCTTC.

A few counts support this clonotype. Here the CDR3 DNA reads TGTGCCAGCAGCTCCCGAGGCCACGAGCAGTACTTC. Residues: CASSSRGHEQYF. The chain combines TRBV3-1 with TRBJ2-7; D not certain. Trimming took 5 bases from V and 5 from J, leaving 10 bases between them. Germline loops: CDR1 LGHDT, CDR2 YNNKEL (reference sequence). The CDR3 extends over 12 amino acids.

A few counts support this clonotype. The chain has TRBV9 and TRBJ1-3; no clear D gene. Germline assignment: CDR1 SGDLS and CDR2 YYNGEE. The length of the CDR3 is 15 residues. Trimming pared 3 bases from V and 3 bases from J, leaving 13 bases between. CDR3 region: CASSERASYGNTIYF. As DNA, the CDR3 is TGTGCCAGCAGCGAAAGGGCCAGCTATGGAAACACCATATATTTT.

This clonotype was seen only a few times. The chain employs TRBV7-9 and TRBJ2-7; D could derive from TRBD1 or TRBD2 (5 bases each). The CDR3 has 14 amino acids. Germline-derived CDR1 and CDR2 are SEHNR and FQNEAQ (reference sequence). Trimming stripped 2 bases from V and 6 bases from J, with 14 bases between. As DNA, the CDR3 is TGTGCCAGCAGCTTAACCCGGGAAGGGGTCGAGCAGTACTTC. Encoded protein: CASSLTREGVEQYF. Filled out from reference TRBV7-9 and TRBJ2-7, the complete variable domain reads DTGVSQNPRHKITKRGQNVTFRCDPISEHNRLYWYRQTLGQGPEFLTYFQNEAQLEKSRLLSDRFSAERPKGSFSTLEIQRTEQGDSAMYLCASSLTREGVEQYFGPGTRLTVT.

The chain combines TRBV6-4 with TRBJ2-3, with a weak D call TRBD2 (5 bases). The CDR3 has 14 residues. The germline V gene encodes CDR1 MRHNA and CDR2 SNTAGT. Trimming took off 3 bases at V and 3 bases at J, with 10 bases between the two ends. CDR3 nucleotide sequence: TGTGCCAGCAGTGAACTAGGGAGTACAGATACGCAGTATTTT. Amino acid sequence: CASSELGSTDTQYF.

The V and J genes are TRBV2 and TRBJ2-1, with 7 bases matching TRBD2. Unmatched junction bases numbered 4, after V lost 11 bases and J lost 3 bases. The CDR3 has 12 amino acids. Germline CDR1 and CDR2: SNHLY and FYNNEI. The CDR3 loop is CAGSGIYNEQFF. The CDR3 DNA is TGTGCCGGAAGCGGGATCTACAATGAGCAGTTCTTC. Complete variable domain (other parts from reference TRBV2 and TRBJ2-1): EPEVTQTPSHQVTQMGQEVILRCVPISNHLYFYWYRQILGQKVEFLVSFYNNEISEKSEIFDDQFSVERPDGSNFTLKIRSTKLEDSAMYFCAGSGIYNEQFFGPGTRLTVL.

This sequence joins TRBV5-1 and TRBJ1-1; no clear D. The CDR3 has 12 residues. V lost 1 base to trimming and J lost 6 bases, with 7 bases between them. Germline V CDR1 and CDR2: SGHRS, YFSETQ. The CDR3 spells CASSLYGAEAFF. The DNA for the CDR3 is TGCGCCAGCAGCTTGTACGGGGCTGAAGCTTTCTTT.

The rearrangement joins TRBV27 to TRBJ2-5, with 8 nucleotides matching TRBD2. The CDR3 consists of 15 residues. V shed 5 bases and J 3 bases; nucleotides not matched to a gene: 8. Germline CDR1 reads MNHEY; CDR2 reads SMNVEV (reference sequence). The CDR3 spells CASSTQGLGEETQYF. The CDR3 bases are TGTGCCAGCAGTACCCAGGGACTAGGTGAAGAGACCCAGTACTTC.

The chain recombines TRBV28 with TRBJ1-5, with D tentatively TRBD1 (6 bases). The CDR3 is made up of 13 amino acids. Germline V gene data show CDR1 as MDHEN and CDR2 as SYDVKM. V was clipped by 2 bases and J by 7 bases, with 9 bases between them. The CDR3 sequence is CASSLEGQQPQHF. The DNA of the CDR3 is TGTGCCAGCAGTTTAGAGGGACAACAGCCCCAGCATTTT.

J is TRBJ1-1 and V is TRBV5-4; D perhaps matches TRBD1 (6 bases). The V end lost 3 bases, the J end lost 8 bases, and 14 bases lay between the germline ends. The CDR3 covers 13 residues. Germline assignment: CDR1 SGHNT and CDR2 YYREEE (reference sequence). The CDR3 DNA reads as TGTGCCAGCAGCTCACAGGGCCCTGAGGAAGCTTTCTTT. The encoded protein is CASSSQGPEEAFF.

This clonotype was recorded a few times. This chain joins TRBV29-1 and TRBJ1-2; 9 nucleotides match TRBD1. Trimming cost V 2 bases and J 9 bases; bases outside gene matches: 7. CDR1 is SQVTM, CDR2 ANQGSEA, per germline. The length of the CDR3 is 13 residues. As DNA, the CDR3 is TGCAGCGTTGAATATACAGGGGGCGCGAGCTACACCTTC. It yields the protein CSVEYTGGASYTF.

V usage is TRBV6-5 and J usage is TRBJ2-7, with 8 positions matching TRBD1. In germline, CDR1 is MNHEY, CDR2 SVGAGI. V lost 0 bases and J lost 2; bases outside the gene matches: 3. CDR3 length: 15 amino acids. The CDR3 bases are TGTGCCAGCAGTTACTCGCGGACAGGGACCTACGAGCAGTACTTC. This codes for CASSYSRTGTYEQYF.

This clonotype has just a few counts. The CDR3 DNA reads TGTGCCAGCAGCTACGAGGGGACTGAAGCTTTCTTT. Encoded protein: CASSYEGTEAFF. The chain joins TRBV11-2 to TRBJ1-1; D possibly corresponds to TRBD1 (5 bases). The CDR3 contains 12 residues. Deletions cut 4 bases from V and 5 bases from J, with 8 bases between. CDR1 SGHAT and CDR2 FQNNGV come from the germline V gene.

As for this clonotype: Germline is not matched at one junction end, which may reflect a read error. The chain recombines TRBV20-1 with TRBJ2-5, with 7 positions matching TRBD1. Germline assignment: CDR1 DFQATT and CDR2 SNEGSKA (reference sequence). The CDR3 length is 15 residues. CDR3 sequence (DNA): TGCAGTGCTAGAGATATAGGGGGCCTAGGGGAGATCCAGTACTTC. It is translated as CSARDIGGLGEIQYF.

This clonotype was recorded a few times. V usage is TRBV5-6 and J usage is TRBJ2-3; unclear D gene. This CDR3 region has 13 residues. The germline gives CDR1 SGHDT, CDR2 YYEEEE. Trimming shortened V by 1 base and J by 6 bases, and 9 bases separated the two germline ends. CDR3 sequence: CASSLRSLDTQYF. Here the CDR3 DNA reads TGTGCCAGCAGCTTGCGGTCTTTGGATACGCAGTATTTT.